Listed below are T cell receptor beta chains from one sample, sequenced in a study of shared clonotypes between healthy human individuals. Repertoires were generated with immunoSEQ multiplex PCR, while TCRdb's copy carries only in-frame clones and drops some. The sample lists roughly 2,300,000 clones; around 90% were seen once. Sequenced sample: naive CD4+ T cells from PBMCs. The receptor set was obtained from a young man in good health. Some clones in this sample may be carry-over from other donors' samples. The CDR3 runs from the conserved cysteine through the conserved F or W. The D gene is left open where the match is weak. Clone size is not always given. Where it is, it says once, few, many or a class for expanded clones.

d_call j_call v_call cdr3_length clone_size cdr3_aa cdr3_nt
- TRBJ2-3 TRBV21-1 14 - CASSKLRYTDTQYF TGTGCCAGCAGCAAACTGAGGTATACAGATACGCAGTATTTT
- TRBJ1-5 TRBV28 15 - CASSRPPGENQPQHF TGTGCCAGCAGTAGGCCCCCGGGGGAAAATCAGCCCCAGCATTTT
- TRBJ2-5 TRBV2 13 - CASREGRRETQYF TGTGCCAGCAGGGAAGGACGGCGGGAGACCCAGTACTTC
- TRBJ2-5 TRBV7-2 17 - CASSPPGRGRPQGTQYF TGTGCCAGCAGCCCACCCGGAAGGGGCAGGCCCCAAGGGACCCAGTACTTC
- TRBJ1-4 TRBV15 15 - CATSRGSGTNEKLFF TGTGCCACCAGCAGAGGGTCAGGGACTAATGAAAAACTGTTTTTT
- TRBJ1-5 TRBV28 12 - CASSWTDQPQHF TGTGCCAGCAGCTGGACAGATCAGCCCCAGCATTTT
- TRBJ2-1 TRBV11-2 13 - CASSPLIGAGEFF TGTGCCAGCAGCCCCCTAATTGGGGCAGGTGAGTTCTTC
- TRBJ2-7 TRBV5-4 14 - CASSRERGLYEQYF TGTGCCAGCAGCCGGGAGAGGGGCCTCTACGAGCAGTACTTC
- TRBJ1-1 TRBV9 15 - CASSRGDADNTEAFF TGTGCCAGCAGCCGAGGGGACGCGGATAACACTGAAGCTTTCTTT
- TRBJ2-3 TRBV7-9 14 - CASSTQGGTDTQYF TGTGCCAGCAGCACACAGGGGGGGACAGATACGCAGTATTTT
- TRBJ1-3 TRBV28 14 once CASVNSRSGNTIYF TGTGCCAGCGTTAACAGCCGCTCTGGAAACACCATATATTTT
- TRBJ1-5 TRBV15 17 - CATSRGGGLRDNQPQHF TGTGCCACCAGCAGAGGGGGGGGGCTAAGGGACAATCAGCCCCAGCATTTT
- TRBJ2-1 TRBV19 13 - CASSGAGDAEQFF TGTGCCAGTAGTGGGGCCGGGGACGCTGAGCAGTTCTTC
- TRBJ2-3 TRBV5-1 16 - CASSRTGHFLTDTQYF TGCGCCAGCAGCCGCACGGGACACTTCCTCACAGATACGCAGTATTTT
- TRBJ1-1 TRBV2 15 - CASSAQIRGNTEAFF TGTGCCAGCAGCGCTCAGATTCGGGGGAACACTGAAGCTTTCTTT
- TRBJ1-2 TRBV5-5 16 - CASSLVGVTSSDGYTF TGTGCCAGCAGCTTGGTCGGGGTTACTTCATCTGATGGCTACACCTTC
- TRBJ1-3 TRBV9 17 - CASSAMVDSLSGNTIYF TGTGCCAGCAGCGCTATGGTTGACAGCCTCTCTGGAAACACCATATATTTT
TRBD1 TRBJ1-1 TRBV7-3 15 few CASMLTGSMNTEAFF TGTGCCAGCATGCTGACAGGGAGCATGAACACTGAAGCTTTCTTT
TRBD1 TRBJ2-1 TRBV6-6 13 - CASSYLGQGEQFF TGTGCCAGCAGTTATCTGGGACAGGGTGAGCAGTTCTTC